The entry that follows covers one T cell receptor (beta chain) sequence. The CDR3 extends 3 residues past the end of the read, so its final part is completed from the germline J gene. Germline CDR1 reads SGHTA; CDR2 reads FQGTGA. The CDR3 has 17 amino acids. Trimming cost V 2 bases and J 6 bases; bases outside gene matches: 6. TCRdb keeps only in-frame clones here, not all; method: immunoSEQ multiplex PCR. The sample totals about 22,000 clones. The data were taken from a study of T cells in women clearing cervical HPV infection. Sequenced input: blood buffy coat. The gene calls are TRBV7-3 and TRBJ2-1, with 14 bases matching TRBD2. The receptor's source is a woman between 18 and 75 years old with a cervical HPV16 infection that either progressed to CIN3+ or cleared (not recorded which). The sequenced part of the CDR3 DNA is TGTGCCAGCAGCTTACAGCCAGGGACTAGCGGGAGCAATGAG. It encodes CASSLQPGTSGSNE. The entire CDR3 protein reads CASSLQPGTSGSNEQFF. Drawing the rest from reference TRBV7-3 and TRBJ2-1, the complete variable domain is GAGVSQTPSNKVTEKGKYVELRCDPISGHTALYWYRQSLGQGPEFLIYFQGTGAADDSGLPNDRFFAVRPEGSVSTLKIQRTERGDSAVYLCASSLQPGTSGSNEQFFGPGTRLTVL.